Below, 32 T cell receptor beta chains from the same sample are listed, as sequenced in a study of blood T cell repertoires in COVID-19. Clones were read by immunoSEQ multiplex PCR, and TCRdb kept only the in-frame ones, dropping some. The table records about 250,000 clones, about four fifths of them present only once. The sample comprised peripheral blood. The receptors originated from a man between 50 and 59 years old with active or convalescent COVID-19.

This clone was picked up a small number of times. The CDR3 DNA is TGTGCCAGCAGTTACCCTGGACTAGCGGAGTACACAGATACGCAGTATTTT. This gives the protein CASSYPGLAEYTDTQYF. The chain is built from TRBV6-2 or TRBV6-3 and TRBJ2-3; 10 bases match TRBD2. V gave up 2 bases and J gave up 2 bases; unmatched junction bases: 7. Germline CDR1 MNHEY, CDR2 SVGEGT. The CDR3 loop spans 17 amino acids.

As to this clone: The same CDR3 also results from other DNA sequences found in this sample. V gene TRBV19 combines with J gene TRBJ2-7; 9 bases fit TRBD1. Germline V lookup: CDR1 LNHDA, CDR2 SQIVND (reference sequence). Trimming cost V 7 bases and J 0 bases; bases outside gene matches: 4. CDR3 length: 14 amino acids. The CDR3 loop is CASTPGQGSYEQYF. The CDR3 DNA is TGTGCCAGTACTCCGGGACAGGGCTCCTACGAGCAGTACTTC.

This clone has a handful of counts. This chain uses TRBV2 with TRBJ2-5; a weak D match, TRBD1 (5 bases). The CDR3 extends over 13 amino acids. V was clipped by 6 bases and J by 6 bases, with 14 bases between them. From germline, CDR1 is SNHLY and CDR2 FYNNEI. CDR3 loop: CASSLGQGKTQYF. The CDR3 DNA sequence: TGTGCCAGCAGCCTGGGGCAGGGAAAGACCCAGTACTTC.

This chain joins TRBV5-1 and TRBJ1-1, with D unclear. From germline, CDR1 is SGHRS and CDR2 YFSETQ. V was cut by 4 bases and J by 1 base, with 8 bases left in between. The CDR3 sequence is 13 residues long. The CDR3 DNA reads TGCGCCAGCAGCACGAGGGAGAACACTGAAGCTTTCTTT. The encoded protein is CASSTRENTEAFF. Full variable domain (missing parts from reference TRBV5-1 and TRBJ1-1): KAGVTQTPRYLIKTRGQQVTLSCSPISGHRSVSWYQQTPGQGLQFLFEYFSETQRNKGNFPGRFSGRQFSNSRSEMNVSTLELGDSALYLCASSTRENTEAFFGQGTRLTVV.

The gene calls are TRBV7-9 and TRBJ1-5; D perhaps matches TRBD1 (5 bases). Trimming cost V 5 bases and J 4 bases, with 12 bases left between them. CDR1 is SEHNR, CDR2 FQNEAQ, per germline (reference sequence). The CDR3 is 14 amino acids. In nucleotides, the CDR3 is TGTGCCAGCAGCGGCCGACAGAGTAATCAGCCCCAGCATTTT. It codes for CASSGRQSNQPQHF.

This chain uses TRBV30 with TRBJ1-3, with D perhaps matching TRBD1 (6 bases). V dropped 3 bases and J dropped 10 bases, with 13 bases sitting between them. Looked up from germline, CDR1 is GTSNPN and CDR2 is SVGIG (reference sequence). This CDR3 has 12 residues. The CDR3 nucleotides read TGTGCCTGGAGCCCAGGGGCCGAGACCATATATTTT. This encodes CAWSPGAETIYF.

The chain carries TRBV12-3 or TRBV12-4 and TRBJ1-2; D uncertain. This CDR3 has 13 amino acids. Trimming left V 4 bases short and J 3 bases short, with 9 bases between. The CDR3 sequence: CASSSRSYYGYTF. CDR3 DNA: TGTGCCAGCAGTTCTAGGTCCTACTATGGCTACACCTTC.

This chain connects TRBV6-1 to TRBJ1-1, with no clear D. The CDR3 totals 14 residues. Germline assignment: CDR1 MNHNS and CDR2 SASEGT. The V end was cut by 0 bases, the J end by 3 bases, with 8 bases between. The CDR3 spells CASSEAGRDTEAFF. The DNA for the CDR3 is TGTGCCAGCAGTGAAGCAGGGCGGGACACTGAAGCTTTCTTT.

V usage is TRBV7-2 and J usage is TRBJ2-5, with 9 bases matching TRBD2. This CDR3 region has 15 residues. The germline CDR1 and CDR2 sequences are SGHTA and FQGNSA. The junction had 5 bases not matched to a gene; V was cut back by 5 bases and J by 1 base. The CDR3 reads CASSRLAGSQETQYF. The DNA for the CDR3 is TGTGCCAGCAGCCGGCTAGCGGGGAGCCAAGAGACCCAGTACTTC.

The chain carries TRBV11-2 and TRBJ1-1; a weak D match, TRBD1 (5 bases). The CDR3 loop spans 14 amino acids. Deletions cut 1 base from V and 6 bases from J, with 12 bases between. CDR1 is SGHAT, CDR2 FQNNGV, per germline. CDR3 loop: CASSLGGQGPEAFF. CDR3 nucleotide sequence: TGTGCCAGCAGCTTAGGCGGTCAGGGCCCTGAAGCTTTCTTT.

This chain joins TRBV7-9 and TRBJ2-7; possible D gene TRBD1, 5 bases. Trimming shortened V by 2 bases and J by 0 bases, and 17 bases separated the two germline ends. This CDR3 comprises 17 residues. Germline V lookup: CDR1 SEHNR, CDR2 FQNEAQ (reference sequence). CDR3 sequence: CASSLNVRTPSSYEQYF. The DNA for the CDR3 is TGTGCCAGCAGCTTAAACGTCCGGACACCGAGCTCCTACGAGCAGTACTTC.

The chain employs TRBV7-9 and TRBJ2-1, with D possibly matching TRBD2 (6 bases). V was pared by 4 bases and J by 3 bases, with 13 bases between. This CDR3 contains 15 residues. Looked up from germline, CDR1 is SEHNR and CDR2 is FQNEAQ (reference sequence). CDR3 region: CASSSKRVNYNEQFF. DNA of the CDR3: TGTGCCAGCAGCTCGAAGCGGGTTAACTACAATGAGCAGTTCTTC.

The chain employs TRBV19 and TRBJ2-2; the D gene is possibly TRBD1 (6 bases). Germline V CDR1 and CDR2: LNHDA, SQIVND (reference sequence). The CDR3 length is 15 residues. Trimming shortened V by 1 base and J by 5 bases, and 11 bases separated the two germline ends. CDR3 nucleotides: TGTGCCAGTAGTATAGGACCAGGGGTGACCGGGGAGCTGTTTTTT. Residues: CASSIGPGVTGELFF.

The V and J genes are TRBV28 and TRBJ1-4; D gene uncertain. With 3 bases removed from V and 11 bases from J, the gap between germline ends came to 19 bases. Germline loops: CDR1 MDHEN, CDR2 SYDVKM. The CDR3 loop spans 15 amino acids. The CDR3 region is CASSLPKRPAGKLFF. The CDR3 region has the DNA TGTGCCAGCAGTTTGCCCAAAAGGCCCGCGGGTAAACTGTTTTTT.

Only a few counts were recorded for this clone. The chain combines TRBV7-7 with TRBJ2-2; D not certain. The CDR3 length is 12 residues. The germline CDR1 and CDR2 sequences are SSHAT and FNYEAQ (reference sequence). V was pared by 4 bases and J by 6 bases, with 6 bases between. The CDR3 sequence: CASSSGAGELFF. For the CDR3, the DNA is TGTGCCAGCAGCTCCGGAGCCGGGGAGCTGTTTTTT.

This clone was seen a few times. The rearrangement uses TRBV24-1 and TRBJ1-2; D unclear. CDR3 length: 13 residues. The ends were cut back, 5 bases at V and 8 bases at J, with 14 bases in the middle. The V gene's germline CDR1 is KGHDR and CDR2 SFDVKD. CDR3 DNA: TGTGCCACCAGTGTCCCGGGAGCCGAGGGCTACACCTTC. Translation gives CATSVPGAEGYTF.

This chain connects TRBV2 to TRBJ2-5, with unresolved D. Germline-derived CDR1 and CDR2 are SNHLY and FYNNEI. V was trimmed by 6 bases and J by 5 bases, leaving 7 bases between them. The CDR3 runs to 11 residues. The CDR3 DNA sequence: TGTGCCAGCAGGGAGAGTGAGACCCAGTACTTC. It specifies CASRESETQYF. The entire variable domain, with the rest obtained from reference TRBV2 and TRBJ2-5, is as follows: EPEVTQTPSHQVTQMGQEVILRCVPISNHLYFYWYRQILGQKVEFLVSFYNNEISEKSEIFDDQFSVERPDGSNFTLKIRSTKLEDSAMYFCASRESETQYFGPGTRLLVL.

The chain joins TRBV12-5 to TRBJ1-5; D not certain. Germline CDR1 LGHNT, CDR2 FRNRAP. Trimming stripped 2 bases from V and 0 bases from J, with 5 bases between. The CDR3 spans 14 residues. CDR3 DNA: TGTGCTAGTGGTTTGTTAGATAGCAATCAGCCCCAGCATTTT. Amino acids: CASGLLDSNQPQHF.

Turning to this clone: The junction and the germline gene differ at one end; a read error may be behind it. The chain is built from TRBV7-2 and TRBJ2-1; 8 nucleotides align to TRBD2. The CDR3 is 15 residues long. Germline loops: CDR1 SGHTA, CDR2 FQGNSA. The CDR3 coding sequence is TGTGCCAGCAGCCTAGCGGGCTCTACATACAATGAGCAGTTCTTC. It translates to CASSLAGSTYNEQFF.

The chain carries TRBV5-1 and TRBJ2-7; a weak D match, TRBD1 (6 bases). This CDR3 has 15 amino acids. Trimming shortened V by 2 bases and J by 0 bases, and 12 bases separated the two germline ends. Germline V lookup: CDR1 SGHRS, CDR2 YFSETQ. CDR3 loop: CASSFGQQRSYEQYF. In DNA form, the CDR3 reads TGCGCCAGCAGCTTTGGACAGCAACGCTCCTACGAGCAGTACTTC.

This CDR3 is CASQERGYYEQYF. CDR3 nucleotide sequence: TGTGCCAGCCAGGAGCGGGGGTACTACGAGCAGTACTTC. The V and J genes are TRBV2 and TRBJ2-7; 8 bases match TRBD2. CDR1 SNHLY and CDR2 FYNNEI come from the germline V gene. With V trimmed by 8 bases and J by 3 bases, 6 bases remained unmatched. CDR3 length equals 13 residues.

CDR3 nucleotides: TGCGCCAGCAGCCAACAAAGGACAGCCGCTTACGAGCAGTACTTC. Protein: CASSQQRTAAYEQYF. The chain has TRBV4-1 and TRBJ2-7, with D possibly being TRBD1 (6 bases). Deletions cut 2 bases from V and 4 bases from J, with 15 bases between. This CDR3 spans 15 amino acids. The germline CDR1 and CDR2 sequences are MGHRA and YSYEKL.

CDR3 coding DNA: TGCGCCAGCAGCCAAGAGAGCGGGGGCCAAGAGACCCAGTACTTC. Its protein is CASSQESGGQETQYF. The V call is TRBV4-3, the J call TRBJ2-5; the match to TRBD2 covers 8 bases. CDR3 length: 15 residues. CDR1 and CDR2 from the germline V gene are LGHNA and YSLEER. V was pared by 0 bases and J by 1 base, with 1 base of the junction left unmatched.

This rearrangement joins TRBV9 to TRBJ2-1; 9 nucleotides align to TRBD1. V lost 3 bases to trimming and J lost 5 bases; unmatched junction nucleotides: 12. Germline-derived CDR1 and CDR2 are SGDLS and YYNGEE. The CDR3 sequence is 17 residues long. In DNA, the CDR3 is TGTGCCAGCAGCGCTAACAGGGGGCTTGATAAAAACAATGAGCAGTTCTTC. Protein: CASSANRGLDKNNEQFF. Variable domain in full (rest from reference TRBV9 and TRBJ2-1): DSGVTQTPKHLITATGQRVTLRCSPRSGDLSVYWYQQSLDQGLQFLIQYYNGEERAKGNILERFSAQQFPDLHSELNLSSLELGDSALYFCASSANRGLDKNNEQFFGPGTRLTVL.

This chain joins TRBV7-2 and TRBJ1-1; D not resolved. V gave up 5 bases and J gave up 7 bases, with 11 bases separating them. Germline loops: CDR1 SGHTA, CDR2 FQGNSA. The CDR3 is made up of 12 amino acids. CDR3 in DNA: TGTGCCAGCAGCAAGGGAGGTGGTGAAGCTTTCTTT. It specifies CASSKGGGEAFF.

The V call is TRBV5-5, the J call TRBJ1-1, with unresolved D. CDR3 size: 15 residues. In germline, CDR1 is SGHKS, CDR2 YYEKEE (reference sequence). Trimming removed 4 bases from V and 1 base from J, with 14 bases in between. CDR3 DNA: TGTGCCAGCAGCCGGCTGACGGGAGAGAACACTGAAGCTTTCTTT. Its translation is CASSRLTGENTEAFF.

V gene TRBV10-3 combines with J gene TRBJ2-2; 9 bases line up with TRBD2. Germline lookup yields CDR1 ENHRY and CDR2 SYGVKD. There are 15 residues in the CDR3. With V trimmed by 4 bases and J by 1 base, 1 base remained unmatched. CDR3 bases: TGTGCCATCAGTGTTAGCGGGGGGAACACCGGGGAGCTGTTTTTT. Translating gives CAISVSGGNTGELFF.

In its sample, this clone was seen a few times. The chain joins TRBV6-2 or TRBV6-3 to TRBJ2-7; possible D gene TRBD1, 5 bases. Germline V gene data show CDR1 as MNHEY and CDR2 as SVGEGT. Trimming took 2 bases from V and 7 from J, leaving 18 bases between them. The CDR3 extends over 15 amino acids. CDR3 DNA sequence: TGTGCCAGCAGTTACCTTCTCGGACAAGGCTCGGAGCAGTACTTC. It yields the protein CASSYLLGQGSEQYF.

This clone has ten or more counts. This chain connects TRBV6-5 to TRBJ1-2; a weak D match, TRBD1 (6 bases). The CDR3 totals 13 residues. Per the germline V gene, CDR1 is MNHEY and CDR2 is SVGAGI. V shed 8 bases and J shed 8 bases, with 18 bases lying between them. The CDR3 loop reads CASLWGQGGGYTF. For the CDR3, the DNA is TGTGCCAGCCTCTGGGGGCAGGGTGGGGGCTACACCTTC.

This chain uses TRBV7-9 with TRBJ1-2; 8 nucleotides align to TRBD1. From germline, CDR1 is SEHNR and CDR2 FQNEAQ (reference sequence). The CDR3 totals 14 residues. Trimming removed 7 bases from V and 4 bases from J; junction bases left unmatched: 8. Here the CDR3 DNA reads TGTGCCAGCATCGCGGACAGGGCCACCTATGGCTACACCTTC. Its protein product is CASIADRATYGYTF.

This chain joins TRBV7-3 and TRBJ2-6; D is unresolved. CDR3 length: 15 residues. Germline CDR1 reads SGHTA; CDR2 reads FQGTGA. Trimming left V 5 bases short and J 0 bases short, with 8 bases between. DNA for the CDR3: TGTGCCAGCAGCCGGAGTCTCTCTGGGGCCAACGTCCTGACTTTC. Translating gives CASSRSLSGANVLTF.

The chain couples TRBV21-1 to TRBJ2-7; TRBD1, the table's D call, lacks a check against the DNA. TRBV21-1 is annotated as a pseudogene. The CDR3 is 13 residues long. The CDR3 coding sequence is TGTGCCAGCAGCCCGGGACAAGTCTACGAGCAGTACTTC. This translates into CASSPGQVYEQYF.